The clone carrying this TCR beta chain appeared a single time. The CDR3 carries no conserved terminal phenylalanine or tryptophan, so it likely arises from a read error. This sample was included in a study of identical twins. Germline lookup yields CDR1 DFQATT and CDR2 SNEGSKA (reference sequence). CDR3 size: 13 residues. V lost 2 bases, J lost 6 bases, and 14 bases lay in between. TCRdb redid the calling of the 5' RACE reads with MiXCR, one entry per CDR3 protein. The sample has about 260,000 distinct CDR3 sequences, roughly 7% seen once. These data are also associated with another study on yellow fever vaccine responses in identical twins.

The source material was memory (CD45RO+) T cells sorted from blood. The sequence derives from a woman between 18 and 29 years old in good health. The chain uses TRBV20-1 and TRBJ2-7; D ambiguous. The CDR3, as DNA: TGCAGTGCTAGATCCTGGGGTTCTCCCGAGCAGTACTTA. This sequence encodes CSARSWGSPEQYL.